This T cell receptor beta chain came from a study of CD8 T cells in Susac syndrome. TCR beta sequencing was performed on blood CD8+ and CD4+ T cells. Controls were drawn from healthy donors and were matched for age and sex. The TEMRA cells underwent FACS enrichment, while the CD8+ and CD4+ T cells underwent negative isolation. RNA amounts of about 0.5 to 1 ug underwent reverse transcription with random hexamers. Amplification of TCR beta CDR3 was carried out by immunoSEQ multiplex PCR, which covered 54 Vbeta and 13 Jbeta segments. Each CDR3 protein gets one entry after TCRdb re-called the immunoSEQ multiplex PCR reads with MiXCR. This sample carries fewer than 65,000 distinct CDR3 sequences, approximately 92% of them seen once, and the ten largest clones take approximately 0.2%. The TCR comes from a human donor in good health. Input material: CD8+ T cells from PBMCs.

The CDR3 DNA reads as TGCGCCAGCAGCCAAGGGCCGGCTGAGAACACCGGGGAGCTGTTTTTT. Translation gives CASSQGPAENTGELFF. V gene TRBV4-1 combines with J gene TRBJ2-2; unclear D gene. The V gene's germline CDR1 is MGHRA and CDR2 YSYEKL. V was shortened by 1 base and J by 1 base, with 10 bases between the two germline ends. The CDR3 is made up of 16 amino acids.